One sample yielded the 10 T cell receptor beta chains listed below, sequenced in a study of blood T cell repertoires in COVID-19. The data were produced by immunoSEQ multiplex PCR, yet TCRdb's version contains in-frame clones alone and is incomplete. The repertoire has under 250,000 clones, around 78% of them found once; the top ten carry around 2.6%. The sequenced material came from peripheral blood. Receptors were obtained from a woman aged 70-85 years with active or convalescent COVID-19.

The chain is built from TRBV6-6 and TRBJ2-1; 9 bases are shared with TRBD1. The CDR3 consists of 15 residues. The junction had 5 bases not matched to a gene; V was cut back by 6 bases and J by 2 bases. Germline loops: CDR1 MNHNY, CDR2 SVGAGI (reference sequence). The CDR3 reads CASRGRDRAYNEQFF. The CDR3 bases are TGTGCCAGCAGGGGCCGGGACAGGGCCTACAATGAGCAGTTCTTC.

The J gene is TRBJ1-2, the V gene TRBV19; D is unclear. The germline gives CDR1 LNHDA, CDR2 SQIVND (reference sequence). The CDR3 spans 14 residues. The ends were cut back, 3 bases at V and 4 bases at J, with 12 bases in the middle. CDR3 in DNA: TGTGCCAGTAGTATCGCGGCAGTGGCCTATGGCTACACCTTC. Translation gives CASSIAAVAYGYTF.

This clone was detected only once. The chain joins TRBV11-2 to TRBJ2-7, with 7 positions matching TRBD1. Unmatched junction bases numbered 15, after V lost 8 bases and J lost 2 bases. Germline CDR1 SGHAT, CDR2 FQNNGV. This CDR3 contains 16 residues. CDR3 nucleotides: TGTGCCAGCGGAGCACCGGGACAGCAACCTACCTACGAGCAGTACTTC. It yields the protein CASGAPGQQPTYEQYF.

This clone appeared once. This chain joins TRBV10-2 and TRBJ2-1, with D uncertain. V lost 4 bases and J 6 bases, leaving 7 bases between the germline ends. The CDR3 runs 12 residues. Germline lookup yields CDR1 WSHSY and CDR2 SAAADI. The CDR3 nucleotides read TGCGCCAGCAGTGCTAGTGTCAATGAGCAGTTCTTC. It encodes CASSASVNEQFF.

J is TRBJ1-3 and V is TRBV18; the D is unclear. The CDR3 is 15 amino acids. Germline CDR1 reads KGHSH; CDR2 reads LQKENI. V lost 0 bases, J lost 0 bases, and 6 bases lay in between. This CDR3 is CASSPPGSSGNTIYF. CDR3 DNA sequence: TGTGCCAGCTCACCACCGGGGAGCTCTGGAAACACCATATATTTT.

This chain connects TRBV29-1 to TRBJ1-1, with D perhaps TRBD1 (5 bases). V shed 3 bases and J shed 3 bases, with 14 bases lying between them. Germline-derived CDR1 and CDR2 are SQVTM and ANQGSEA. This CDR3 has 14 residues. DNA for the CDR3: TGCAGCGTTGATCTATGGGGGGGGGACACTGAAGCTTTCTTT. This encodes CSVDLWGGDTEAFF.

This chain links TRBV13 with TRBJ1-6, with no clear D. Germline V gives CDR1 PRHDT, CDR2 FYEKMQ (reference sequence). The CDR3 runs 16 residues. V gave up 3 bases and J gave up 0 bases, with 9 bases separating them. CDR3: CASSFAGSSYNSPLHF. For the CDR3, the DNA is TGTGCCAGCAGCTTCGCGGGGAGCTCCTATAATTCACCCCTCCACTTT.

This clone showed up just a few times. CDR3 protein: CASSLPGLLTYEQYF. The CDR3 coding sequence is TGTGCCAGCAGCTTGCCGGGACTTCTTACCTACGAGCAGTACTTC. This sequence joins TRBV5-4 and TRBJ2-7, with a tentative D call TRBD2 (6 bases). Germline V gene lookup returns CDR1 SGHNT and CDR2 YYREEE (reference sequence). The ends were cut back, 1 base at V and 2 bases at J, with 13 bases in the middle. The CDR3 runs 15 residues.

V gene TRBV20-1 combines with J gene TRBJ2-4, with a weak D call TRBD2 (6 bases). Germline V lookup: CDR1 DFQATT, CDR2 SNEGSKA (reference sequence). The CDR3 has 11 amino acids. V shed 3 bases and J shed 12 bases, with 12 bases lying between them. The CDR3 DNA is TGCAGTGCTAGGCGGGACGAAGATCAGTACTTC. Translated: CSARRDEDQYF.

The J gene is TRBJ2-7, the V gene TRBV24-1, with 15 nucleotides matching TRBD2. Per germline, CDR1 KGHDR and CDR2 SFDVKD. This CDR3 has 16 amino acids. V was clipped by 5 bases and J by 6 bases; unmatched bases: 7. The CDR3, as DNA: TGTGCCACCAGTGGCCCGGGACTAGCGGGAGGAGGCGAGCAGTACTTC. Protein: CATSGPGLAGGGEQYF.